Sequencing of this T cell receptor (beta chain) was carried out in a study of response to subunit inactivated influenza vaccine. TCRdb reprocessed the RT-PCR reads with MiXCR, giving one entry per CDR3 protein. The sample lists about 570,000 distinct CDR3 sequences, about 10% occurring once. This clonotype was counted at least ten times. This sample was also put to use in a study of T cells expressing NK-cell markers. That work adds: TCR beta cDNA was made by 5'RACE template switching with UMIs.

The clonotype originates from a middle-aged man who received an inactivated influenza vaccine. The sequences come from PBMCs from blood, collected on the day of vaccination.

The CDR3 DNA follows: TGTGCCAGCAGCTTACGGGGGAACACCGGGGAGCTGTTTTTT. It encodes CASSLRGNTGELFF. The gene calls are TRBV7-9 and TRBJ2-2; maybe TRBD2 (5 bases). CDR1 is SEHNR and CDR2 is FQNEAQ in the germline V gene (reference sequence). The CDR3 is made up of 14 amino acids. Deletions cut 2 bases from V and 1 base from J, with 5 bases between. The entire variable domain, with the rest obtained from reference TRBV7-9 and TRBJ2-2, is as follows: DTGVSQNPRHKITKRGQNVTFRCDPISEHNRLYWYRQTLGQGPEFLTYFQNEAQLEKSRLLSDRFSAERPKGSFSTLEIQRTEQGDSAMYLCASSLRGNTGELFFGEGSRLTVL.